These 17 T cell receptor beta chains share one sample of origin, sequenced in a study of diagnostic markers for celiac disease. TCRdb derives one entry per CDR3 protein from the reads, leaving out DNA. The listing contains about 3,600 distinct CDR3 sequences. The sequenced sample was either unsorted cells or a sorted T cell fraction (not recorded which). These TCRs come from a human donor. This table probably holds off-target reads from a library built for another chain.

Frequency places this clonotype as medium-sized (0.01 to 0.1%). The chain links TRBV5-1 to TRBJ2-3; the D call from TCRdb, TRBD1, cannot be confirmed without DNA. Per the germline V gene, CDR1 is SGHRS and CDR2 is YFSETQ. The CDR3 is 15 residues long. CDR3 region: CASSSLVGGTDTQYF.

This chain connects TRBV12-3 or TRBV12-4 to TRBJ2-7; TCRdb's D call, TRBD2, is unchecked because there is no DNA. CDR3 size: 13 residues. The CDR3 region is CASSVGEAAEQYF.

V is TRBV27 and J is TRBJ1-1; TCRdb lists TRBD1, though no DNA is available to test this call. The CDR3 covers 13 residues. From germline, CDR1 is MNHEY and CDR2 SMNVEV (reference sequence). CDR3 loop: CASSLGEGFRAFF.

This clonotype registers medium-sized (0.01 to 0.1%) by frequency. The V and J genes are TRBV7-2 and TRBJ1-6. Germline lookup yields CDR1 SGHTA and CDR2 FQGNSA. The CDR3 is 13 residues long. The CDR3: CASSLQTNSPLHF. The variable domain in full, completed from reference TRBV7-2 and TRBJ1-6, reads GAGVSQSPSNKVTEKGKDVELRCDPISGHTALYWYRQSLGQGLEFLIYFQGNSAPDKSGLPSDRFSAERTGGSVSTLTIQRTQQEDSAVYLCASSLQTNSPLHFGNGTRLTVT.

This chain joins TRBV15 and TRBJ2-2; absent DNA, TCRdb's TRBD2 call cannot be checked. The CDR3 consists of 15 residues. Germline CDR1 LNHNV, CDR2 YYDKDF (reference sequence). The CDR3: CATSRGTMNTGELFF.

J is TRBJ2-5 and V is TRBV3-1; the TCRdb D gene call, TRBD2, has no DNA to confirm it. Germline V CDR1 and CDR2: LGHDT, YNNKEL (reference sequence). The CDR3 covers 14 residues. CDR3 sequence: CASSPGLVLETQYF.

The rearrangement links TRBV20-1 to TRBJ1-5. CDR1 is DFQATT, CDR2 SNEGSKA, per germline (reference sequence). The length of the CDR3 is 12 residues. Here the CDR3 reads CSASAHNQPQHF.

The V gene is TRBV20-1, the J gene TRBJ2-2; the TCRdb D gene call, TRBD1, has no DNA to confirm it. CDR1 DFQATT and CDR2 SNEGSKA come from the germline V gene (reference sequence). The CDR3 is 14 amino acids. CDR3 region: CSAQLLRGTGELFF.

This chain uses TRBV30 with TRBJ1-1; the D call of TRBD1 rests on TCRdb alone, since no DNA is present to check it. Germline CDR1 reads GTSNPN; CDR2 reads SVGIG (reference sequence). The CDR3 runs to 14 residues. CDR3 sequence: CAWRTGSYQGEAFF.

This clonotype ranks as medium-sized in terms of frequency. The chain joins TRBV7-3 to TRBJ2-1; without DNA, the TCRdb call of TRBD2 cannot be checked. CDR3 size: 15 residues. The V gene's germline CDR1 is SGHTA and CDR2 FQGTGA. The CDR3 loop reads CASSLSGRAVYEQFF.

By frequency, this clonotype is medium-sized (0.01 to 0.1%). V and J are TRBV7-2 and TRBJ2-3; TCRdb picks TRBD2, but there is no DNA to check that call. Germline V CDR1 and CDR2: SGHTA, FQGNSA. The CDR3 consists of 16 residues. The CDR3 loop reads CASSPRRASGLDTQYF.

Its frequency marks this clonotype as large. The chain is built from TRBV28 and TRBJ2-5. Per the germline V gene, CDR1 is MDHEN and CDR2 is SYDVKM. There are 14 residues in the CDR3. The CDR3 spells CASSFDRQTETQYF.

V gene TRBV7-9 combines with J gene TRBJ1-2; TCRdb's D gene call, TRBD1, goes unchecked for lack of DNA. CDR1 SEHNR and CDR2 FQNEAQ come from the germline V gene (reference sequence). The CDR3 sequence is 15 residues long. CDR3 sequence: CASSSGQGRNYGYTF.

This clonotype is medium-sized by frequency. The V gene is TRBV20-1, the J gene TRBJ1-6; as DNA is missing, the TRBD1 call by TCRdb cannot be tested. Germline V gene sequence: CDR1 DFQATT, CDR2 SNEGSKA (reference sequence). The CDR3 length is 16 residues. This CDR3 is CSARGRRQGSNSPLHF.

Judged by frequency, this clonotype is medium-sized. This chain's CDR3 is CSARVGGKLAKNIQYF. The genes are TRBV20-1 and TRBJ2-4; TCRdb selects TRBD1, and the lack of DNA leaves this call unchecked. CDR1 is DFQATT, CDR2 SNEGSKA, per germline (reference sequence). The CDR3 contains 16 residues.

The chain employs TRBV10-3 and TRBJ1-2. Germline CDR1 and CDR2: ENHRY and SYGVKD. The CDR3 is 14 amino acids. The chain's CDR3 is CAISSGPKNYGYTF.

This chain uses TRBV3-1 with TRBJ1-1; there is no DNA to check the TCRdb D call of TRBD1. Germline V CDR1 and CDR2: LGHDT, YNNKEL (reference sequence). The CDR3 contains 17 residues. The CDR3 protein is CASSHQPGTGMNTEAFF.